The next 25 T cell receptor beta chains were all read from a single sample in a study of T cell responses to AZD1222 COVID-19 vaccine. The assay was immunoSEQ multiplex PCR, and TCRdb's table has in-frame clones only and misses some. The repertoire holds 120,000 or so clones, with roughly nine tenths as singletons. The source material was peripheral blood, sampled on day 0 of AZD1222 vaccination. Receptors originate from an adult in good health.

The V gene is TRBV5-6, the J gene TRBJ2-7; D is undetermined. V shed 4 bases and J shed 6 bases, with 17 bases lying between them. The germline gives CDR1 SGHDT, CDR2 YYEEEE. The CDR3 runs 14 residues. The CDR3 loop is CASSRRLLIAEQYF. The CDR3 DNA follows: TGTGCCAGCAGCCGCCGTTTGTTGATCGCCGAGCAGTACTTC.

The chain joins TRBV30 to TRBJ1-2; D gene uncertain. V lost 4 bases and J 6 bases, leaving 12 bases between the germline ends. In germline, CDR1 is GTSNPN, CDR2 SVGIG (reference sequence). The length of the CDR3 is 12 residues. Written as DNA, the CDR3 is TGTGCCTGGACCCACCCGAGGAATGGCTACACCTTC. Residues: CAWTHPRNGYTF.

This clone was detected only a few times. For the CDR3, the DNA is TGTGCCACCGGAGCGAGGGCAAATAATGAAAAACTGTTTTTT. Protein product: CATGARANNEKLFF. V usage is TRBV27 and J usage is TRBJ1-4; D remains unclear. The CDR3 runs to 14 residues. The V gene lost 10 bases and the J gene lost 4 bases, with 16 bases spanning the gap. The germline V gene encodes CDR1 MNHEY and CDR2 SMNVEV (reference sequence).

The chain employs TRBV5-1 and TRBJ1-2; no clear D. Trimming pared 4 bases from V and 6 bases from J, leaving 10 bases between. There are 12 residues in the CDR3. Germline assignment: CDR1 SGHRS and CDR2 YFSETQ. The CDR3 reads CASSPAADGYTF. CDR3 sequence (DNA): TGCGCCAGCAGCCCCGCCGCAGATGGCTACACCTTC. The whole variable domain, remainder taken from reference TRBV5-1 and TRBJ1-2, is KAGVTQTPRYLIKTRGQQVTLSCSPISGHRSVSWYQQTPGQGLQFLFEYFSETQRNKGNFPGRFSGRQFSNSRSEMNVSTLELGDSALYLCASSPAADGYTFGSGTRLTVV.

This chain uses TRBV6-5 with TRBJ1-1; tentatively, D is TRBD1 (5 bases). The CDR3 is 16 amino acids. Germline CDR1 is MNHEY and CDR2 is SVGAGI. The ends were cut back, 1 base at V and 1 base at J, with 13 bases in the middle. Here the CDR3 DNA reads TGTGCCAGCAGTTACTTAAAGGGGAGAGGGAACACTGAAGCTTTCTTT. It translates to CASSYLKGRGNTEAFF.

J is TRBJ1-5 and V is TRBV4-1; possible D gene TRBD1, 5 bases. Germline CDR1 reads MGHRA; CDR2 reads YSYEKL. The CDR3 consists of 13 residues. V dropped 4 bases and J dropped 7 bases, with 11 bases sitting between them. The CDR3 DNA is TGCGCCAGCAGCCCCGGGGGTTCCCAGCCCCAGCATTTT. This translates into CASSPGGSQPQHF.

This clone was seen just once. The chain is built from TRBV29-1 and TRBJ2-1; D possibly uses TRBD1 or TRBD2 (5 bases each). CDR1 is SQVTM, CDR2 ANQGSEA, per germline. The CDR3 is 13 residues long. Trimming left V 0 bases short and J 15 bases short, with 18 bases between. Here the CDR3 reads CSVEDGAGRVPFF. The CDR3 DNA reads TGCAGCGTTGAAGATGGGGCGGGTCGGGTTCCGTTCTTC.

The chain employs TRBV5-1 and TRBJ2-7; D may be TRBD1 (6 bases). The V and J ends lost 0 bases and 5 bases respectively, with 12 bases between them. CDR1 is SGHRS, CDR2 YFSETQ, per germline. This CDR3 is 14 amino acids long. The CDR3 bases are TGCGCCAGCAGCTTGGGCAGGGGTGGCGACGAGCAGTACTTC. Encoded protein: CASSLGRGGDEQYF.

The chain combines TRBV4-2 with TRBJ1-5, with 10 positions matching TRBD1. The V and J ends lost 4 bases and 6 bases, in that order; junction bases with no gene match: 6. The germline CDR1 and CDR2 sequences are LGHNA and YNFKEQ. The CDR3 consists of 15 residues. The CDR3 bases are TGTGCCAGCAGCCGCGGGACAGGGGACGTTCAGCCCCAGCATTTT. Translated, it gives CASSRGTGDVQPQHF.

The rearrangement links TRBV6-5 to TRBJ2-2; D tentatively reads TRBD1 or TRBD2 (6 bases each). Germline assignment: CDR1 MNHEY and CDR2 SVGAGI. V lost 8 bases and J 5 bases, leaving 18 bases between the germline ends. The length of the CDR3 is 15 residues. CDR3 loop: CASLNRQAGTGELFF. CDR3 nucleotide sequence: TGTGCCAGCCTGAATAGACAGGCGGGAACCGGGGAGCTGTTTTTT.

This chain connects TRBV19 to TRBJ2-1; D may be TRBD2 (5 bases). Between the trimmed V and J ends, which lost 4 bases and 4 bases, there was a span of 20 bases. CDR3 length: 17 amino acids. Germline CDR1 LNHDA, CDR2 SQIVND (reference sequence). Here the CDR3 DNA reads TGTGCCAGTAGTACTGGGTCGAGCGGAGGACCGTACAATGAGCAGTTCTTC. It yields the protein CASSTGSSGGPYNEQFF.

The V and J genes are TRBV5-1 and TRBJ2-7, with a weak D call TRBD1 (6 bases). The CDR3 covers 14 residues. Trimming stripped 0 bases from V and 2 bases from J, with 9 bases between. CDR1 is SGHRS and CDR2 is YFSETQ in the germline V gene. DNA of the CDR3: TGCGCCAGCAGCTTGGAAGGGGGAACCTACGAGCAGTACTTC. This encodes CASSLEGGTYEQYF.

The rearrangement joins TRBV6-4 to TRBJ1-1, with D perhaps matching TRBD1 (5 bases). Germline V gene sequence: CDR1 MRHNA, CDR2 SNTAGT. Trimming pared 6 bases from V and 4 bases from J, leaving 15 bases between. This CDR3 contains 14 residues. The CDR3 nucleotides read TGTGCCAGCAGAGAGGGGTCGGAGAGCACTGAAGCTTTCTTT. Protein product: CASREGSESTEAFF.

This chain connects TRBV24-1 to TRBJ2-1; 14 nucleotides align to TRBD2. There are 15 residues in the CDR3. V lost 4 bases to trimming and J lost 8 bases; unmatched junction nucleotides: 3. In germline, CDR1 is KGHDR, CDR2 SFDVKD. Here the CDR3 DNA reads TGTGCCACCAGTGAGGGGACTAGCGGGAGCGATGAGCAGTTCTTC. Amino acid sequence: CATSEGTSGSDEQFF.

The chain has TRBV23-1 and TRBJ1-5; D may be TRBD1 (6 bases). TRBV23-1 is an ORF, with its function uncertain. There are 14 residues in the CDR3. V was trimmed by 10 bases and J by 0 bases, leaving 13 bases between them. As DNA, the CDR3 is TGCGCCACCAACCGGGACATTAGCAATCAGCCCCAGCATTTT. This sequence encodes CATNRDISNQPQHF.

The CDR3 DNA is TGTGCCACACAGGGGCGCTTCGGAAACACTGAAGCTTTCTTT. Its protein product is CATQGRFGNTEAFF. This chain joins TRBV19 and TRBJ1-1; 7 bases match TRBD1. In germline, CDR1 is LNHDA, CDR2 SQIVND (reference sequence). There are 14 residues in the CDR3. Trimming removed 10 bases from V and 2 bases from J; junction bases left unmatched: 10.

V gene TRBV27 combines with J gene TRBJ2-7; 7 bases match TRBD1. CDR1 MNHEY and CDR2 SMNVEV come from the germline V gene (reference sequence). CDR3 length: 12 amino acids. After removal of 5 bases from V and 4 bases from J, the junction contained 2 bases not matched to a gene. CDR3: CASSDRVYEQYF. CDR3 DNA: TGTGCCAGCAGTGACAGGGTTTACGAGCAGTACTTC.

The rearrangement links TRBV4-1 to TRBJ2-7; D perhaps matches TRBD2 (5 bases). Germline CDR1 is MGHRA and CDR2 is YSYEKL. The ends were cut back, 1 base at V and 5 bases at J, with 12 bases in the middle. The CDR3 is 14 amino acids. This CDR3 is CASSQVSGEHEQYF. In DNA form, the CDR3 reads TGCGCCAGCAGCCAAGTCTCCGGGGAGCACGAGCAGTACTTC.

CDR3 in amino acids: CAWSGGRNQPQHF. CDR3 DNA sequence: TGTGCCTGGAGTGGTGGGAGAAATCAGCCCCAGCATTTT. The chain is built from TRBV30 and TRBJ1-5; no clear D gene. The V end lost 1 base, the J end lost 4 bases, and 8 bases lay between the germline ends. There are 13 residues in the CDR3. The germline V gene encodes CDR1 GTSNPN and CDR2 SVGIG (reference sequence).

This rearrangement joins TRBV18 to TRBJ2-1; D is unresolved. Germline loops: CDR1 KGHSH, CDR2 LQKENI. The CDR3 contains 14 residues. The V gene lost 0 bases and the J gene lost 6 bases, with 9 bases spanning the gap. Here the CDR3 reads CASSPPLASNEQFF. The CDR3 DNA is TGTGCCAGCTCACCACCGCTGGCGAGCAATGAGCAGTTCTTC.

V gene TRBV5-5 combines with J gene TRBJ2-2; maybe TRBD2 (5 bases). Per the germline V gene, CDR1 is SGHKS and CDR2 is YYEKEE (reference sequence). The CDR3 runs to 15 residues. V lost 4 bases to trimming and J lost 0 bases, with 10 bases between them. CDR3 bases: TGTGCCAGCAGCACCCGGGAAGCGAACACCGGGGAGCTGTTTTTT. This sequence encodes CASSTREANTGELFF.

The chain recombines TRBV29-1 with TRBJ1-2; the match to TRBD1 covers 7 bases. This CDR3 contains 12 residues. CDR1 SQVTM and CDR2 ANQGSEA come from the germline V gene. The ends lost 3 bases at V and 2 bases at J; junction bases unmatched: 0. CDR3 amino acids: CSVETGNYGYTF. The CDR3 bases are TGCAGCGTTGAGACAGGGAACTATGGCTACACCTTC. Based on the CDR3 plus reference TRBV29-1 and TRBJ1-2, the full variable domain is SAVISQKPSRDICQRGTSLTIQCQVDSQVTMMFWYRQQPGQSLTLIATANQGSEATYESGFVIDKFPISRPNLTFSTLTVSNMSPEDSSIYLCSVETGNYGYTFGSGTRLTVV.

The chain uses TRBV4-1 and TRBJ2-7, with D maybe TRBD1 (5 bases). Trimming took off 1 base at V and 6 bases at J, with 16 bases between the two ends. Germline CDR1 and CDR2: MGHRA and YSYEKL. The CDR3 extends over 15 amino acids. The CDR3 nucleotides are TGCGCCAGCAGCCAAGGGGTGGGAAGGGGCACCGAGCAGTACTTC. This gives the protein CASSQGVGRGTEQYF.

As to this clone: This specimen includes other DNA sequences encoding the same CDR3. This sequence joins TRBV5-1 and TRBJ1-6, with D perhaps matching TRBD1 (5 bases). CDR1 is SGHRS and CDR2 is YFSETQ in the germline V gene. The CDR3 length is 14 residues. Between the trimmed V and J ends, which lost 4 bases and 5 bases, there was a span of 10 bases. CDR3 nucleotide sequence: TGCGCCAGCAGCCTTTCGGGGGATAATTCACCCCTCCACTTT. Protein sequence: CASSLSGDNSPLHF.

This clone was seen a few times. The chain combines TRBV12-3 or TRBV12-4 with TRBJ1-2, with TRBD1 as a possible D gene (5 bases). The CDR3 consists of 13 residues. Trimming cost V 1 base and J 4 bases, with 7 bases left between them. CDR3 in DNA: TGTGCCAGCAGTTTAGGGGGGATCTATGGCTACACCTTC. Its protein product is CASSLGGIYGYTF.